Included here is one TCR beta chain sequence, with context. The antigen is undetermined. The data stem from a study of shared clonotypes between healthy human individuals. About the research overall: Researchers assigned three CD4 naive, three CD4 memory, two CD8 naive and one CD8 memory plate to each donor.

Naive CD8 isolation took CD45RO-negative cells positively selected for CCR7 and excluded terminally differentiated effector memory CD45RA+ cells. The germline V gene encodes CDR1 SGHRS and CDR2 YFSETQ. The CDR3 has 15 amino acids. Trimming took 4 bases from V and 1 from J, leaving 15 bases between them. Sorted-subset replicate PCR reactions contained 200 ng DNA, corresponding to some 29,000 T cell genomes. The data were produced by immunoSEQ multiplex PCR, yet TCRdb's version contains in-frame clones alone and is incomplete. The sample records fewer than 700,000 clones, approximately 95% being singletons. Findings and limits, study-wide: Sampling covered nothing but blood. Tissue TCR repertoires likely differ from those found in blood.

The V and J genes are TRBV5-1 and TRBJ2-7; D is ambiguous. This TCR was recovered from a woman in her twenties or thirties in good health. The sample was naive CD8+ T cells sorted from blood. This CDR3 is CASSPMDGKSYEQYF. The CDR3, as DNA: TGCGCCAGCAGCCCCATGGACGGTAAATCCTACGAGCAGTACTTC.